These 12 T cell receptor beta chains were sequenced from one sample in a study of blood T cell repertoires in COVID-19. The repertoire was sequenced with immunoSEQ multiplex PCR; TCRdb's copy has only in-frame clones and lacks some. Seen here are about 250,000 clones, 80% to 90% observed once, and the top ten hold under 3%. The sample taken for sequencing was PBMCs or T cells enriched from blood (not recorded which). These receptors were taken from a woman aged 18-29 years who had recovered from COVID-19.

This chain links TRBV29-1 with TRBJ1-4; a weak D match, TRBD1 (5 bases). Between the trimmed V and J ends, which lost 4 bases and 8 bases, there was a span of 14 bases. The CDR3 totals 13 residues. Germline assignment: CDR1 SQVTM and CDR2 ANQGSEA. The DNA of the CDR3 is TGCAGCGTTGCTCCCCAGGGCGGAGAAAAACTGTTTTTT. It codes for CSVAPQGGEKLFF.

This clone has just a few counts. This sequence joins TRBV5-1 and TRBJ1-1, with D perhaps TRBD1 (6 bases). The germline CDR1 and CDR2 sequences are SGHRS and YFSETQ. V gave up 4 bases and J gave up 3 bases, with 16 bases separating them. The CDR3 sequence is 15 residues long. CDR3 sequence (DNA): TGCGCCAGCAGCGCTGGCTGGGGGCGTGACACTGAAGCTTTCTTT. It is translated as CASSAGWGRDTEAFF.

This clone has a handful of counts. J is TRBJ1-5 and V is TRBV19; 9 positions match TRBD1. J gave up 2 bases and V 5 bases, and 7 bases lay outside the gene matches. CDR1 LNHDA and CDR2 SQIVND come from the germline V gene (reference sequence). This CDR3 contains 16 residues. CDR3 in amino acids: CASSHQQGAGNQPQHF. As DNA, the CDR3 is TGTGCCAGTAGTCACCAACAGGGGGCGGGCAATCAGCCCCAGCATTTT.

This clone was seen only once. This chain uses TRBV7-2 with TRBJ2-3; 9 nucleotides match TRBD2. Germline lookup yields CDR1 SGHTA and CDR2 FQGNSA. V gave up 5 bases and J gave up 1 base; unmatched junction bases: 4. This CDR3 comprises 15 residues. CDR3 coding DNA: TGTGCCAGCAGCAGGACTAGCGCCGGCACAGATACGCAGTATTTT. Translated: CASSRTSAGTDTQYF.

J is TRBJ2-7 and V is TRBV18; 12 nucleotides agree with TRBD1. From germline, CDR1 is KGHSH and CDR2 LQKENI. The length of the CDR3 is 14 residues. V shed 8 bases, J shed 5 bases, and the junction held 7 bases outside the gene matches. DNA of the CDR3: TGTGCCAGCGCGAGGGACAGGGGGCATGACGAGCAGTACTTC. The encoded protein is CASARDRGHDEQYF.

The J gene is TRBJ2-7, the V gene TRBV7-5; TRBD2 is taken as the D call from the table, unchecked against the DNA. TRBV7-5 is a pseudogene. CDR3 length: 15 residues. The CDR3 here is CARSLVRDYSYEQYF. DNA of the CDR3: TGTGCCAGAAGCTTAGTGAGGGACTACTCCTACGAGCAGTACTTC.

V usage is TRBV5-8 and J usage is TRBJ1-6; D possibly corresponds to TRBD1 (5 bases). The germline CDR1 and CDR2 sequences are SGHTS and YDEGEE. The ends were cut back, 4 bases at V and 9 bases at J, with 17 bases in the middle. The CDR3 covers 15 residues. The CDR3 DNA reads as TGTGCCAGCAGCCCCCGGGGGATCCATGGTTCACCCCTCCACTTT. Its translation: CASSPRGIHGSPLHF. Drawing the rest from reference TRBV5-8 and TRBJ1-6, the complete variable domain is EAGVTQSPTHLIKTRGQQATLRCSPISGHTSVYWYQQALGLGLQFLLWYDEGEERNRGNFPPRFSGRQFPNYSSELNVNALELEDSALYLCASSPRGIHGSPLHFGNGTRLTVT.

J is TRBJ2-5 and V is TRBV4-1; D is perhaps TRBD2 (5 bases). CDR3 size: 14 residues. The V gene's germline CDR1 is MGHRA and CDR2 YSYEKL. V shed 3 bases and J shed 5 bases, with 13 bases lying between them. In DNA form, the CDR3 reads TGCGCCAGCAGCCACCCGGGAAGAGGGGAGACCCAGTACTTC. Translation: CASSHPGRGETQYF.

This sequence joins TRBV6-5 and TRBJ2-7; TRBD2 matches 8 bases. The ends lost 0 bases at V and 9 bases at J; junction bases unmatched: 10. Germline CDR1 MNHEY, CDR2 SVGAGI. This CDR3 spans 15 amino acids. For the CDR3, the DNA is TGTGCCAGCAGTTACTCAGCGGGGGAAGATAATATGCAGTACTTC. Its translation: CASSYSAGEDNMQYF.

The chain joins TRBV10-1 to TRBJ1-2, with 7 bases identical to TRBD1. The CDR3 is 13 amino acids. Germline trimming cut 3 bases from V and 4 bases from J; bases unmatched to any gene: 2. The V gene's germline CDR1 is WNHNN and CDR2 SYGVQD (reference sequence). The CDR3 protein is CASSEGGGYGYTF. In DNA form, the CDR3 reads TGCGCCAGCAGTGAAGGGGGCGGCTATGGCTACACCTTC.

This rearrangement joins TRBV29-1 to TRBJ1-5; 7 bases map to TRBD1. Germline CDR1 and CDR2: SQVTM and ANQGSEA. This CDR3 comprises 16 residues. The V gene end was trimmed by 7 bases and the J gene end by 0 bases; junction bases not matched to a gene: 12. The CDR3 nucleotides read TGCAGCGGGTACGGGACAGCGCAGATTAGCAATCAGCCCCAGCATTTT. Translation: CSGYGTAQISNQPQHF.

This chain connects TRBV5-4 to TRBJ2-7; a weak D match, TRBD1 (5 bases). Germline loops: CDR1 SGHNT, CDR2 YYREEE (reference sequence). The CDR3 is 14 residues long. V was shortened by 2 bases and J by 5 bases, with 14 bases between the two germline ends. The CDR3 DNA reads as TGTGCCAGCAGCTTTACCCCGACAGTAGACGAGCAGTACTTC. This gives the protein CASSFTPTVDEQYF.